The rows below give T cell receptor beta chains drawn from one sample of a study of early T cells in non-severe SARS-CoV-2 infection. One entry per CDR3 protein, called by TCRdb with MiXCR from the 5' RACE reads. The sample lists about 60,000 distinct CDR3 sequences, more than 8.5% seen once, with 15% to 20% in the top ten. Sequences were obtained from whole blood. All receptors come from an adult who was a healthcare worker with PCR-confirmed SARS-CoV-2 infection or an uninfected control (not recorded which). CDR3s include the opening cysteine and the closing phenylalanine or tryptophan. Each record gives: CDR3 length, D gene, J gene, clone size, V gene, CDR3 protein, CDR3 DNA. A D gene is named only where the DNA matches it firmly. Size is stated for part of the rows, as once, few or many counts, or as a class when the clone is expanded.

length: 18
D: TRBD2
J: TRBJ2-1
size: few
V: TRBV4-2
CDR3: CASSQGIGIAGDQNEQFF
DNA: TGTGCCAGCAGCCAAGGGATAGGGATAGCGGGAGATCAGAATGAGCAGTTCTTC

length: 14
D: NA
J: TRBJ1-1
size: many
V: TRBV30
CDR3: CAWRKQGFGAEAFF
DNA: TGTGCCTGGAGAAAACAGGGTTTTGGGGCTGAAGCTTTCTTT

length: 14
D: NA
J: TRBJ2-1
size: many
V: TRBV29-1
CDR3: CSVGSGLSYNEQFF
DNA: TGCAGCGTTGGTTCCGGGCTTTCCTACAATGAGCAGTTCTTC

length: 14
D: TRBD1
J: TRBJ2-4
size: many
V: TRBV5-4
CDR3: CASSRTGAQNIQYF
DNA: TGTGCCAGCAGCCGGACAGGGGCCCAAAACATTCAGTACTTC

length: 14
D: NA
J: TRBJ2-7
size: few
V: TRBV7-9
CDR3: CASSTLGRTYEQYF
DNA: TGTGCCAGCAGTACCCTGGGGCGCACCTACGAGCAGTACTTC

length: 14
D: NA
J: TRBJ2-7
size: few
V: TRBV7-2
CDR3: CASSGGGSRHEQYF
DNA: TGTGCCAGCAGCGGGGGCGGGAGTCGGCACGAGCAGTACTTC

length: 14
D: NA
J: TRBJ1-2
size: NA
V: TRBV18
CDR3: CASSPDGRAYGYTF
DNA: TGTGCCAGCTCACCAGACGGCAGAGCCTATGGCTACACCTTC

length: 14
D: NA
J: TRBJ2-7
size: few
V: TRBV27
CDR3: CASRSVLSSYEQYF
DNA: TGTGCCAGCCGCTCGGTGTTGAGCTCCTACGAGCAGTACTTC

length: 14
D: NA
J: TRBJ2-2
size: many
V: TRBV24-1
CDR3: CATSWGVATGELFF
DNA: TGTGCCACCAGTTGGGGGGTAGCCACCGGGGAGCTGTTTTTT

length: 14
D: TRBD1
J: TRBJ2-3
size: NA
V: TRBV11-2
CDR3: CASSLDRGTDTQYF
DNA: TGTGCCAGCAGCCTAGACAGGGGTACCGATACGCAGTATTTT

length: 13
D: NA
J: TRBJ1-1
size: many
V: TRBV29-1
CDR3: CSVYRVMNTEAFF
DNA: TGCAGCGTTTACAGGGTTATGAACACTGAAGCTTTCTTT

length: 15
D: TRBD2
J: TRBJ2-5
size: NA
V: TRBV13
CDR3: CASSLLAGVGETQYF
DNA: TGTGCCAGCAGCTTACTAGCGGGAGTGGGAGAGACCCAGTACTTC

length: 12
D: NA
J: TRBJ2-7
size: NA
V: TRBV11-1
CDR3: CASSLNLGEQYF
DNA: TGTGCCAGCAGCTTAAACCTCGGCGAGCAGTACTTC

length: 12
D: NA
J: TRBJ2-1
size: NA
V: TRBV11-1
CDR3: CASSFADNEQFF
DNA: TGTGCCAGCAGCTTCGCAGACAATGAGCAGTTCTTC

length: 19
D: TRBD2
J: TRBJ2-1
size: many
V: TRBV5-4
CDR3: CASSFNKRTSGRDYNEQFF
DNA: TGTGCCAGCAGCTTTAACAAGCGGACTAGCGGGAGAGATTACAATGAGCAGTTCTTC

length: 15
D: NA
J: TRBJ1-1
size: NA
V: TRBV7-2
CDR3: CASSLVGGINTEAFF
DNA: TGTGCCAGCAGCTTAGTTGGCGGGATAAACACTGAAGCTTTCTTT

length: 17
D: NA
J: TRBJ2-1
size: NA
V: TRBV20-1
CDR3: CSAKPRSSPWSYNEQFF
DNA: TGCAGTGCCAAACCCCGCAGCTCCCCTTGGTCCTACAATGAGCAGTTCTTC

length: 13
D: NA
J: TRBJ2-4
size: many
V: TRBV20-1
CDR3: CSARGVPGASQYF
DNA: TGCAGTGCTAGAGGCGTCCCTGGGGCTAGTCAGTACTTC

length: 17
D: NA
J: TRBJ1-3
size: few
V: TRBV11-2
CDR3: CASSLGVRRGSGNTIYF
DNA: TGTGCCAGCAGCTTAGGAGTTCGGCGTGGCTCTGGAAACACCATATATTTT

length: 12
D: NA
J: TRBJ2-5
size: few
V: TRBV29-1
CDR3: CSVEWGGETQYF
DNA: TGCAGCGTTGAATGGGGCGGGGAGACCCAGTACTTC

length: 14
D: NA
J: TRBJ2-7
size: many
V: TRBV6-1
CDR3: CASSLTVRSYEQYF
DNA: TGTGCCAGCAGCCTAACAGTGCGATCCTACGAGCAGTACTTC

length: 12
D: NA
J: TRBJ2-7
size: many
V: TRBV7-8
CDR3: CASSHGGDEQYF
DNA: TGTGCCAGCAGCCATGGGGGAGACGAGCAGTACTTC

length: 15
D: NA
J: TRBJ1-4
size: many
V: TRBV15
CDR3: CATGRGWPRVEKLFF
DNA: TGTGCCACCGGCAGGGGCTGGCCCCGGGTTGAAAAACTGTTTTTT

length: 16
D: TRBD1
J: TRBJ1-2
size: NA
V: TRBV5-1
CDR3: CASSRGDSSISYGYTF
DNA: TGCGCCAGCAGCCGGGGGGACAGCTCCATAAGCTATGGCTACACCTTC

length: 15
D: TRBD1
J: TRBJ2-3
size: NA
V: TRBV5-5
CDR3: CASSRGDSGTDTQYF
DNA: TGTGCCAGCAGCCGAGGGGACAGCGGCACAGATACGCAGTATTTT

length: 15
D: TRBD2
J: TRBJ2-1
size: few
V: TRBV12-3/TRBV12-4
CDR3: CASAGAGGPYNEQFF
DNA: TGTGCCAGCGCCGGAGCGGGAGGGCCCTACAATGAGCAGTTCTTC

length: 14
D: NA
J: TRBJ1-2
size: NA
V: TRBV5-5
CDR3: CASSWDGDSYGYTF
DNA: TGTGCCAGCAGCTGGGACGGGGATAGCTATGGCTACACCTTC

length: 15
D: NA
J: TRBJ2-2
size: few
V: TRBV7-2
CDR3: CASRPTGRSTGELFF
DNA: TGTGCCAGCAGACCGACAGGGAGGAGCACCGGGGAGCTGTTTTTT

length: 15
D: TRBD2
J: TRBJ2-1
size: many
V: TRBV24-1
CDR3: CATSDFPSGTNEQFF
DNA: TGTGCCACCAGTGATTTCCCTAGCGGGACCAATGAGCAGTTCTTC

length: 14
D: NA
J: TRBJ2-5
size: few
V: TRBV7-2
CDR3: CASSLQGRLETQYF
DNA: TGTGCCAGCAGCTTACAGGGGCGTTTGGAGACCCAGTACTTC

length: 12
D: TRBD2
J: TRBJ2-1
size: few
V: TRBV10-2
CDR3: CASSWTSDEQFF
DNA: TGCGCCAGCAGTTGGACTAGCGATGAGCAGTTCTTC

length: 19
D: TRBD2
J: TRBJ2-3
size: many
V: TRBV12-3/TRBV12-4
CDR3: CASSFLLAGGPRRTDTQYF
DNA: TGTGCCAGCAGTTTCTTACTAGCGGGAGGGCCTAGAAGAACAGATACGCAGTATTTT

length: 14
D: TRBD1
J: TRBJ1-5
size: few
V: TRBV9
CDR3: CASGTTGKYQPQHF
DNA: TGTGCCAGCGGGACGACAGGGAAGTATCAGCCCCAGCATTTT

length: 13
D: NA
J: TRBJ1-1
size: NA
V: TRBV19
CDR3: CASSMKLDTEAFF
DNA: TGTGCCAGTAGTATGAAGCTCGACACTGAAGCTTTCTTT

length: 17
D: NA
J: TRBJ2-6
size: many
V: TRBV19
CDR3: CASSIRTGNTGANVLTF
DNA: TGTGCCAGTAGTATAAGAACAGGGAATACTGGGGCCAACGTCCTGACTTTC

length: 13
D: TRBD1
J: TRBJ2-1
size: few
V: TRBV29-1
CDR3: CSVAGGSYNEQFF
DNA: TGCAGCGTGGCAGGGGGCTCCTACAATGAGCAGTTCTTC

length: 13
D: NA
J: TRBJ2-7
size: few
V: TRBV7-3
CDR3: CASSPTDSYEQYF
DNA: TGTGCCAGCAGCCCCACGGACAGCTACGAGCAGTACTTC

length: 13
D: NA
J: TRBJ2-1
size: NA
V: TRBV28
CDR3: CAARASSYNEQFF
DNA: TGTGCCGCCCGGGCAAGCTCCTACAATGAGCAGTTCTTC

length: 12
D: NA
J: TRBJ1-2
size: many
V: TRBV12-5
CDR3: CASGRKDVGYTF
DNA: TGTGCTAGTGGCCGGAAGGACGTCGGCTACACCTTC

length: 11
D: NA
J: TRBJ2-7
size: NA
V: TRBV7-8
CDR3: CASERWGEQYF
DNA: TGTGCCAGCGAAAGGTGGGGAGAGCAGTACTTC

length: 13
D: TRBD1
J: TRBJ1-2
size: NA
V: TRBV20-1
CDR3: CSARTDRDDGYTF
DNA: TGCAGTGCTAGAACGGACAGGGACGATGGCTACACCTTC

length: 15
D: NA
J: TRBJ1-1
size: few
V: TRBV2
CDR3: CASSEGRGHADEAFF
DNA: TGTGCCAGCAGTGAAGGTCGGGGGCACGCCGATGAAGCTTTCTTT

length: 15
D: NA
J: TRBJ1-2
size: many
V: TRBV6-1
CDR3: CASSEVSRDPYGYTF
DNA: TGTGCCAGCAGTGAAGTGAGCAGGGACCCCTATGGCTACACCTTC

length: 14
D: NA
J: TRBJ2-3
size: many
V: TRBV20-1
CDR3: CSARDRSPRDTQYF
DNA: TGCAGTGCTAGAGATCGGAGTCCCCGGGATACGCAGTATTTT

length: 13
D: NA
J: TRBJ1-2
size: few
V: TRBV29-1
CDR3: CSVLLADHYGYTF
DNA: TGCAGCGTTCTATTGGCAGATCACTATGGCTACACCTTC

length: 15
D: TRBD1
J: TRBJ1-4
size: many
V: TRBV12-3/TRBV12-4
CDR3: CASSLGQGADEKLFF
DNA: TGTGCCAGCAGCCTCGGACAGGGGGCTGATGAAAAACTGTTTTTT

length: 12
D: NA
J: TRBJ2-5
size: many
V: TRBV29-1
CDR3: CSPLWRGETQYF
DNA: TGCAGCCCCCTTTGGCGGGGAGAGACCCAGTACTTC

length: 14
D: NA
J: TRBJ1-2
size: NA
V: TRBV14
CDR3: CASSQVTGNYGYTF
DNA: TGTGCCAGCAGCCAAGTCACGGGAAACTATGGCTACACCTTC

length: 14
D: NA
J: TRBJ1-5
size: NA
V: TRBV4-1
CDR3: CASSQGPSVQPQHF
DNA: TGCGCCAGCAGCCAAGGCCCCTCAGTTCAGCCCCAGCATTTT

length: 15
D: NA
J: TRBJ1-1
size: many
V: TRBV7-2
CDR3: CASSLRASLGTEAFF
DNA: TGTGCCAGCAGCTTAAGGGCGTCACTAGGCACTGAAGCTTTCTTT

length: 14
D: NA
J: TRBJ2-7
size: many
V: TRBV2
CDR3: CASSEDRYSYEQYF
DNA: TGTGCCAGCAGTGAAGACAGATACTCCTACGAGCAGTACTTC

length: 16
D: NA
J: TRBJ2-2
size: NA
V: TRBV5-1
CDR3: CASSLGTAANTGELFF
DNA: TGCGCCAGCAGCTTGGGGACAGCCGCGAACACCGGGGAGCTGTTTTTT

length: 12
D: NA
J: TRBJ1-5
size: NA
V: TRBV29-1
CDR3: CSVGGADQPQHF
DNA: TGCAGCGTGGGGGGGGCGGATCAGCCCCAGCATTTT

length: 15
D: TRBD2
J: TRBJ2-1
size: many
V: TRBV2
CDR3: CASSTTSGRAREQFF
DNA: TGTGCCAGCAGTACCACTAGCGGGAGGGCTAGGGAGCAGTTCTTC

length: 14
D: NA
J: TRBJ2-7
size: NA
V: TRBV7-2
CDR3: CASSLGEGPYEQYF
DNA: TGTGCCAGCAGCTTAGGCGAGGGCCCCTACGAGCAGTACTTC

length: 11
D: NA
J: TRBJ2-2
size: NA
V: TRBV12-3/TRBV12-4
CDR3: CASSQRGELFF
DNA: TGTGCCAGCAGTCAAAGAGGGGAGCTGTTTTTT

length: 12
D: NA
J: TRBJ1-1
size: NA
V: TRBV29-1
CDR3: CSVHTRATEVFF
DNA: TGCAGCGTGCACACCAGGGCCACTGAAGTTTTCTTT

length: 15
D: NA
J: TRBJ2-2
size: few
V: TRBV20-1
CDR3: CSASPGGGRSGELFF
DNA: TGCAGTGCTAGCCCCGGAGGGGGTCGTTCCGGGGAGCTGTTTTTT

length: 13
D: NA
J: TRBJ2-1
size: many
V: TRBV4-3
CDR3: CASSQEGRTEQFF
DNA: TGCGCTAGCAGCCAAGAGGGACGGACAGAGCAGTTCTTC